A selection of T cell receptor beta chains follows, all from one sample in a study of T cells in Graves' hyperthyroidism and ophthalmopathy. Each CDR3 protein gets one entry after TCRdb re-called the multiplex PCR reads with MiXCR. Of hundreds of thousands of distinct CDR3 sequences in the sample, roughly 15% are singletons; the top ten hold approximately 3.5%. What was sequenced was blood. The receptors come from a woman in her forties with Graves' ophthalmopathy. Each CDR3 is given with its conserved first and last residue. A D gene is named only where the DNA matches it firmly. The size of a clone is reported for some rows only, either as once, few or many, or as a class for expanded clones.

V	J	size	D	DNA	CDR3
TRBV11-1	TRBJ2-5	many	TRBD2	TGTGCCAGCAGCCCCTCCCCGAGCGGGAACCAAGAGACCCAGTACTTC	CASSPSPSGNQETQYF
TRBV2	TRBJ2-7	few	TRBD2	TGTGCCAGCACTCCGGGCAGGGACTACTACGAGCAGTACTTC	CASTPGRDYYEQYF
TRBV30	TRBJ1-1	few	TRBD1	TGTGCCTGGAGTGAGGGGCTTCCGACAGGGCATGGTGTAGGAGCTTTCTTT	CAWSEGLPTGHGVGAFF
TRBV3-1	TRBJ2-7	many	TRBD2	TGTGCCAGCAGCGGTACTAGCGACGAGCAGTACTTC	CASSGTSDEQYF
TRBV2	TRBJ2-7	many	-	TGTGCCAGCAGTGAAGACGACTCAAGGAGCTCCTACGAGCAGTACTTC	CASSEDDSRSSYEQYF
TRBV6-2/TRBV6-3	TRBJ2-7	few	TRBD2	TGTGCCAGCAGGTCGGGAGGCTTCTCCTACGAGCAGTACTTC	CASRSGGFSYEQYF
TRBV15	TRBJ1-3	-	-	TGTGCCACCAGCAGAGACTGGGGGAACACCATATATTTT	CATSRDWGNTIYF
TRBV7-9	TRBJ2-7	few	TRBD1	TGTGCCAGCAGCCGCCGACAGGGAAACGAGCAGTACTTC	CASSRRQGNEQYF
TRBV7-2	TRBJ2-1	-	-	TGTGCCAGCAGCTTAGTGGGGGGTGGGCACAATGAGCAGTTCTTC	CASSLVGGGHNEQFF
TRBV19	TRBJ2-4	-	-	TGTGCCAGTCGACCCTTCCGGGACGGAGGGGGTAATCAGTACTTC	CASRPFRDGGGNQYF
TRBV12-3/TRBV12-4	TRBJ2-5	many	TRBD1	TGTGCCAGCAGTTTAGCCACAGGGGGAGAGACCCAGTACTTC	CASSLATGGETQYF
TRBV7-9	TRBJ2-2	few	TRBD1	TGTGCCAGCAGCCCCCAGGACAGGACCGACACCGGGGAGCTGTTTTTT	CASSPQDRTDTGELFF
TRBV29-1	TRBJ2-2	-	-	TGCAGCGCCGAGGGGGACACCGGGGAGCTGTTTTTT	CSAEGDTGELFF
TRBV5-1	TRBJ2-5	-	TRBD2	TGCGCCAGCAGCCCGGGAGGACAAGTCCAAGAGACCCAGTACTTC	CASSPGGQVQETQYF
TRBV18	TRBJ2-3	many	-	TGTGCCAGCTCACCATACAGGGAGGCAGATACGCAGTATTTT	CASSPYREADTQYF
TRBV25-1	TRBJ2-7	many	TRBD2	TGTGCCAGCAGTGAGTACAGCATTAGCGGGAAAGGGGGTTACGAGCAGTACTTC	CASSEYSISGKGGYEQYF
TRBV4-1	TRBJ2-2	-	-	TGCGCCAGCAGCCAAGATCGGTCCGGCCGCCGAGCCGGGGAGCTGTTTTTT	CASSQDRSGRRAGELFF
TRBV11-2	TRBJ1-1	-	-	TGTGCCAGCAGCTTAGTAGACAAAGGGGGGCAAGGTTTCTTT	CASSLVDKGGQGFF
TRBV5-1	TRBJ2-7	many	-	TGCGCCAGCAGCTTTGGTGAGGGAGATGGCGAGCAGTACTTC	CASSFGEGDGEQYF
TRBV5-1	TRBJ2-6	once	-	TGCGCCAGCACCCTATGGACGAGTGGGGCCAACGTCCTGACTTTC	CASTLWTSGANVLTF
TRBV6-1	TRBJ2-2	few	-	TGTGCCAGCAGTGATCAACAGGATAACACCGGGGAGCTGTTTTTT	CASSDQQDNTGELFF
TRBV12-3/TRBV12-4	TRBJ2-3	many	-	TGTGCCAGCAGTCGAAACCTAGATACGCAGTATTTT	CASSRNLDTQYF
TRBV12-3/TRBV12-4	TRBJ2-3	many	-	TGTGCCAGCAGTTCCCCGCGCACAGATACGCAGTATTTT	CASSSPRTDTQYF
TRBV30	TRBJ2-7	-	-	TGTGCCTGGAGTGGGGCTGTCCCTAGCTCCTACGAGCAGTACTTC	CAWSGAVPSSYEQYF
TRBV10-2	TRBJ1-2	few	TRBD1	TGCGCCAGCAATCCAGCAGGGGGCGAGTATGGCTACACCTTC	CASNPAGGEYGYTF
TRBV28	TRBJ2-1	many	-	TGTGCCAGCAGTTTCGCGGCAGGTCACAATGAGCAGTTCTTC	CASSFAAGHNEQFF
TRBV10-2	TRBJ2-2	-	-	TGCGCCAGCGCCGGGGGTCAGGCCGGCGGCGGGGAGCTGTTTTTT	CASAGGQAGGGELFF
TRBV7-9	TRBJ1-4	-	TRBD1	TGTGCCAGCAGCACCGGACAGGGGGCTGAAAAACTGTTTTTT	CASSTGQGAEKLFF
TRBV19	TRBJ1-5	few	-	TGTGCCAGTAGTGCGTTAGGGGGGGTGAACTTTCAGCCCCAGCATTTT	CASSALGGVNFQPQHF
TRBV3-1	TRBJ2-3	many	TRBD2	TGTGCCAGCAGCCAAGTCGGAATGGAGCGGGGTTTCCTCACAGATACGCAGTATTTT	CASSQVGMERGFLTDTQYF
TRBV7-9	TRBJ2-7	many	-	TGTGCCAGCAGCTTATTCCCGGGAGCGTCCTACGAGCAGTACTTC	CASSLFPGASYEQYF
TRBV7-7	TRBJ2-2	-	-	TGTGCTAGCAGCCAGGCGGGGAACACCGGGGAGCTGTTTTTT	CASSQAGNTGELFF
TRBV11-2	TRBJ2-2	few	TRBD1	TGTGCCAGCAGCCCCGGGGCCGGGACAGTCAACACCGGGGAGCTGTTTTTT	CASSPGAGTVNTGELFF
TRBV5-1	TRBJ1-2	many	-	TGCGCCAGCAGCTCGCAACAGCAGGGAGGCTACACCTTC	CASSSQQQGGYTF
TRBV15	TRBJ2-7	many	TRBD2	TGTGCCACCAGCAAAGGGACTAGCGGGGGGAACGAGCAGTACTTC	CATSKGTSGGNEQYF
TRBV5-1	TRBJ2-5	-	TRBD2	TGCGCCAGCAGCTTTTCTAGCGGGGGGCAGGAGACCCAGTACTTC	CASSFSSGGQETQYF
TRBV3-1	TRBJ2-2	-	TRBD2	TGTGCCAGCAGCCGCTTCGGGGGTAGCGGGAGTGGAACCGGGGAGCTGTTTTTT	CASSRFGGSGSGTGELFF
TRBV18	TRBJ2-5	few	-	TGTGCCAGCTCGCCAAGCGCCAGGACAGAAGACGCGTCCCAGTACTTC	CASSPSARTEDASQYF
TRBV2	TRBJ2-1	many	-	TGTGCCAGCGGGGACGCAAAAACCGGTAATGAGCAGTTCTTC	CASGDAKTGNEQFF
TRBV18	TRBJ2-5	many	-	TGTGCCAGCTCACCACCGACGGCTAGTCGCCGTGAGACCCAGTACTTC	CASSPPTASRRETQYF
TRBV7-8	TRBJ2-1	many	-	TGTGCCAGCAGCTCCCCGTGGAGCAGGTACAATGAGCAGTTCTTC	CASSSPWSRYNEQFF
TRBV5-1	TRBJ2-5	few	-	TGCGCCAGCAGCTTGGGGGGTAATCCCCAAGAGACCCAGTACTTC	CASSLGGNPQETQYF
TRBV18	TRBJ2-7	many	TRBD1	TGTGCCAGCTCACCTGACAGGGCCGCCTACGAGCAGTACTTC	CASSPDRAAYEQYF
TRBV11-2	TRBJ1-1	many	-	TGTGCCAGCAGCCCCTTCCCGTCAGGGATCCACACTGAAGCTTTCTTT	CASSPFPSGIHTEAFF
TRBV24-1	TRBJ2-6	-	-	TGTGCCACCAGTGATGGGAGAGGACATTACTCTGGGGCCAACGTCCTGACTTTC	CATSDGRGHYSGANVLTF
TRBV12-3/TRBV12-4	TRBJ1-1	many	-	TGTGCCAGCAGTTCTCCGACAGAGAACACTGAAGCTTTCTTT	CASSSPTENTEAFF
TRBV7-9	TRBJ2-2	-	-	TGTGCCAGCAGCTACCTTAGGTCTAGGGCTACGAACACCGGGGAGCTGTTTTTT	CASSYLRSRATNTGELFF
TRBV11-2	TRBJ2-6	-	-	TGTGCCAGCAGCTTAGTAGACTTCGCGATGACTTTC	CASSLVDFAMTF
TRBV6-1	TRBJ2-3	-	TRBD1	TGTGCCAGCAGTTTTCAACAGGGGGCTCGGGATACGCAGTATTTT	CASSFQQGARDTQYF
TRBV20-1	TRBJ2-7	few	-	TGCAGTGCTAGACCAGAAACAGCATACGAGCAGTACTTC	CSARPETAYEQYF
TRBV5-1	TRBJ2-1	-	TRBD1	TGCGCCAGCAGCTTGGGACAGGGGTCGCCTGAGCAGTTCTTC	CASSLGQGSPEQFF
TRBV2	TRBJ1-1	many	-	TGTGCCAGCAGTCTAATAAATGGAGGGGTGGCTTTCTTT	CASSLINGGVAFF
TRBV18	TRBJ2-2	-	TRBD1	TGTGCCAGCTCCCGGGACAGGGGGCACACCGGGGAGCTGTTTTTT	CASSRDRGHTGELFF
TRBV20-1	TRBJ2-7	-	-	TGCAGTGCTAGAAAAGACAACTACGAGCAGTACTTC	CSARKDNYEQYF
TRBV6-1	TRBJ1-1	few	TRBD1	TGTGCCAGCAGAAGAACCACGGGACAGCCAGAAGCTTTCTTT	CASRRTTGQPEAFF
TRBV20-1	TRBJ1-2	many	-	TGCAGTGCCATGGGACAATTCAATGGCTACACCTTC	CSAMGQFNGYTF
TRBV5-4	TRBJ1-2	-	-	TGTGCCAGCAGCCCTACACCCGGGGGAGGGCCGTCTGGCTACACCTTC	CASSPTPGGGPSGYTF
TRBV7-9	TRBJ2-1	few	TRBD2	TGTGCCAGCAGCCATGGACTAGCCAATGAGCAGTTCTTC	CASSHGLANEQFF
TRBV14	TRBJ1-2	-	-	TGTGCCAGCAGCCTTTTCGCGAACTATGGCTACACCTTC	CASSLFANYGYTF